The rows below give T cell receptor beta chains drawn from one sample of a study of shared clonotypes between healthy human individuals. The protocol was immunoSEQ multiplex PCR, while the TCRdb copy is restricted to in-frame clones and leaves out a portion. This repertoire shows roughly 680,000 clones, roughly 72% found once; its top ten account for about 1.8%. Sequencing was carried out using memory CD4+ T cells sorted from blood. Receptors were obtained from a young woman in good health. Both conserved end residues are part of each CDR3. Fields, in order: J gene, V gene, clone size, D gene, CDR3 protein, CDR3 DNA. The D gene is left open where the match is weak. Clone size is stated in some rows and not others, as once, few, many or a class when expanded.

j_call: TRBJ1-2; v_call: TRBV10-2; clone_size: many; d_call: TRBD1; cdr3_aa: CASAEGAVYGYTF; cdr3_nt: TGCGCCAGCGCGGAGGGGGCTGTCTATGGCTACACCTTC
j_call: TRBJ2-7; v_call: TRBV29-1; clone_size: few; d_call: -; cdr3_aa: CSVERAETDEQYF; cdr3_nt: TGCAGCGTTGAGAGGGCCGAGACGGACGAGCAGTACTTC
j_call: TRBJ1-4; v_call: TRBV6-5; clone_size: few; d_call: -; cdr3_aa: CASSYATNEKLFF; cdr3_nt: TGTGCCAGCAGTTACGCAACTAATGAAAAACTGTTTTTT
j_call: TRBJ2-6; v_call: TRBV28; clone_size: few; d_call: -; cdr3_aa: CASSLDSSGANVLTF; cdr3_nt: TGTGCCAGCAGTTTAGACAGCTCTGGGGCCAACGTCCTGACTTTC
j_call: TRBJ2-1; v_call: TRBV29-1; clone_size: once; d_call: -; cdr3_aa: CSPPGSLPSNEQFF; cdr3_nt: TGCAGCCCACCCGGGTCCCTCCCTTCGAATGAGCAGTTCTTC
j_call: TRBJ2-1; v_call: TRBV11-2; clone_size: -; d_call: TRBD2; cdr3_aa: CASSSTSGGYNEQFF; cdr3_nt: TGTGCCAGCAGCTCTACTAGCGGGGGCTACAATGAGCAGTTCTTC
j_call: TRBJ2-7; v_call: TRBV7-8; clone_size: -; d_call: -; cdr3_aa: CASSLEGRQKQYF; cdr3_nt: TGTGCCAGCAGCTTAGAGGGGAGACAGAAGCAGTACTTC
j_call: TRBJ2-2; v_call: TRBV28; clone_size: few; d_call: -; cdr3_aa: CASTQVANTGELFF; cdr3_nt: TGTGCCAGCACACAAGTGGCGAACACCGGGGAGCTGTTTTTT
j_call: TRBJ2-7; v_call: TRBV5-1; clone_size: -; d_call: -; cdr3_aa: CASSLLGGTTYEQYF; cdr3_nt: TGCGCCAGCAGCTTGCTTGGGGGGACGACCTACGAGCAGTACTTC
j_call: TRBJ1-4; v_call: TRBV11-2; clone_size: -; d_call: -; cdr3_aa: CASSPVGGEKLFF; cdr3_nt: TGTGCCAGCAGCCCCGTCGGGGGAGAAAAACTGTTTTTT
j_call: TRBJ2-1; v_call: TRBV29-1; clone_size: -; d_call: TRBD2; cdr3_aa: CSGGEAGAYNEQFF; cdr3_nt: TGCAGCGGCGGGGAAGCGGGAGCGTACAATGAGCAGTTCTTC
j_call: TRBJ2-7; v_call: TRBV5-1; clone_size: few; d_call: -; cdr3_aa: CASSLAVDSSYEQYF; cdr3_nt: TGCGCCAGCAGCTTGGCAGTCGACAGCTCCTACGAGCAGTACTTC
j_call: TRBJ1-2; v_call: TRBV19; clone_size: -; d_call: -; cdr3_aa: CASSNLRDFHPYGYTF; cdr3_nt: TGTGCCAGTAGTAACTTACGGGACTTCCATCCATATGGCTACACCTTC
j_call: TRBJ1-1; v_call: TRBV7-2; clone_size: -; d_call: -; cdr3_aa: CASSEGQNTEAFF; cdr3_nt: TGTGCCAGCAGCGAGGGACAGAACACTGAAGCTTTCTTT